This T cell receptor beta chain was recovered during a study of blood T cell repertoires in COVID-19. Study-level background: Donors in the United States, Italy and Spain gave samples during acute or convalescent COVID-19. Nucleic acid was either cDNA or gDNA, and it came from T cells, B-cell-depleted T cells, or PBMCs.

Original analysis: Reference gene primer amplification in the assay estimated nucleated cell counts. Profiling relied on immunoSEQ multiplex PCR, and the TCRdb table lists in-frame clones only, not all of them. V, J and clone size derive from that table, while D and trimming were established from the DNA sequence. Seen here are 60,000 to 85,000 clones, about 86% observed once, and the top ten hold roughly a sixth. CDR3 size: 16 residues. V was pared by 4 bases and J by 4 bases, with 18 bases between. CDR1 is SGHRS and CDR2 is YFSETQ in the germline V gene. This chain connects TRBV5-1 to TRBJ1-5; D is perhaps TRBD1 (5 bases). Material: peripheral blood. The sequence came from a human donor in a cohort sampled during active COVID-19. For the CDR3, the DNA is TGCGCCAGCAGCGAGACATGGGGCATCGGAAATCAGCCCCAGCATTTT. Encoded protein: CASSETWGIGNQPQHF.